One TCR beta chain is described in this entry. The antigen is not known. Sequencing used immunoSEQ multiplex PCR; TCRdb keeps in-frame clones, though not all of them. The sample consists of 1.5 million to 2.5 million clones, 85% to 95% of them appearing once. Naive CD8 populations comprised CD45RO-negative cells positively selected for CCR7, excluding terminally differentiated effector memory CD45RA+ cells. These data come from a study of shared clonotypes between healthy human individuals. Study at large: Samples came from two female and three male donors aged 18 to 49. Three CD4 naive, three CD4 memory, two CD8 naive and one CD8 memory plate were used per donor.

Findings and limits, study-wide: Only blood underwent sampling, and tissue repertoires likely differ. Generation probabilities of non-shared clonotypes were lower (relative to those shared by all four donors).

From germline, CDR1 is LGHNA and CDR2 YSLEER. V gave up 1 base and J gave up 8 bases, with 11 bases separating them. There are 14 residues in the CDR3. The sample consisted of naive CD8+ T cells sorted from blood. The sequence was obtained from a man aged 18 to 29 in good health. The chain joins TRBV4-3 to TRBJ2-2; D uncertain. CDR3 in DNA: TGCGCCAGCAGCCAAGCCCCTGAGTCTGGGGAGCTGTTTTTT. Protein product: CASSQAPESGELFF.